The rows below give T cell receptor beta chains drawn from one sample of a study of blood T cell repertoires in COVID-19. TCRdb's copy holds only in-frame clones and misses some; the assay was immunoSEQ multiplex PCR. Here the sample spans about 29,000 clones, 70% to 80% being singletons. The sequencing input was peripheral blood. Receptors originate from a woman aged 70-85 years with acute or convalescent COVID-19. CDR3s include the opening cysteine and the closing phenylalanine or tryptophan. For some rows the clone size is stated as once, few or many, or as a class when expanded; others skip it.

V: TRBV6-5; size: .; J: TRBJ1-2; CDR3: CASSPSQTGGYTF
V: TRBV5-6; size: few; J: TRBJ2-3; CDR3: CASRTQVADTQYF
V: TRBV10-3; size: .; J: TRBJ1-6; CDR3: CAISDGGPKDSPLHF
V: TRBV2; size: few; J: TRBJ2-3; CDR3: CASTGQGVPDTQYF
V: TRBV25-1; size: .; J: TRBJ1-2; CDR3: CANSGRTETGGSYGYTF
V: TRBV2; size: .; J: TRBJ2-5; CDR3: CASSEGTVGETQYF
V: TRBV12-3/TRBV12-4; size: .; J: TRBJ1-1; CDR3: CASSLWGGTEAFF
V: TRBV9; size: few; J: TRBJ1-1; CDR3: CASSVSGGNEAFF
V: TRBV28; size: .; J: TRBJ1-1; CDR3: CASSLGGQGRMNTEAFF
V: TRBV2; size: few; J: TRBJ1-5; CDR3: CASTLMGGAAQPQHF